This T cell receptor beta chain is from a study of T cell responses to AZD1222 COVID-19 vaccine. V lost 5 bases and J lost 11, with 13 bases in between. Germline V lookup: CDR1 SQVTM, CDR2 ANQGSEA. The CDR3 contains 11 residues. Only in-frame clones appear in the TCRdb table, and some are missing; sequencing was by immunoSEQ multiplex PCR. This sample yields just under 150,000 clones, of which 85% to 90% are seen a single time; over 4.5% belongs to the top ten. The sample holds a few counts of this clone. Its matching antigen is unknown. Findings and limits, study-wide: Most donors were white British and more were female, and clonal diversity was possibly underestimated. After the peak T cell response, and only then, were repertoires sampled.

The sample in question was peripheral blood, obtained 28 days after the second AZD1222 dose. This chain joins TRBV29-1 and TRBJ1-5; maybe TRBD1 (6 bases). The TCR comes from an adult who received the AZD1222 COVID-19 vaccine. CDR3 coding DNA: TGCAGCGTTAGCGACGGGGGCGCCCAGCATTTT. Translation gives CSVSDGGAQHF. The whole variable domain, remainder taken from reference TRBV29-1 and TRBJ1-5, is SAVISQKPSRDICQRGTSLTIQCQVDSQVTMMFWYRQQPGQSLTLIATANQGSEATYESGFVIDKFPISRPNLTFSTLTVSNMSPEDSSIYLCSVSDGGAQHFGDGTRLSIL.